The 12 T cell receptor beta chains given below trace back to one sample, sequenced in a study of T cell repertoires in cytomegalovirus infection. TCRdb passed the reads through MiXCR, listing each CDR3 protein once. The repertoire consists of over 450,000 distinct CDR3 sequences, with approximately 10% occurring once and the leading ten covering approximately 10%. The sequenced sample was PBMCs. The source is a human donor in good health (CMV status not recorded). Some clones in this sample may be carry-over from other donors' samples.

The rearrangement links TRBV20-1 to TRBJ2-1, with TRBD1 matching 8 bases. J was trimmed by 5 bases and V by 6 bases; bases with no gene match: 9. Per germline, CDR1 DFQATT and CDR2 SNEGSKA (reference sequence). This CDR3 comprises 14 residues. CDR3 amino acids: CSAILGQGHNEQFF. CDR3 DNA sequence: TGCAGTGCAATCCTCGGACAGGGTCACAATGAGCAGTTCTTC.

The chain recombines TRBV11-2 with TRBJ1-6; no definite D call. The germline CDR1 and CDR2 sequences are SGHAT and FQNNGV. The CDR3 sequence is 15 residues long. Trimming removed 5 bases from V and 7 bases from J, with 15 bases in between. CDR3 sequence reads: CASSERKGDNSPLHF. The CDR3 region has the DNA TGTGCCAGCAGCGAAAGGAAGGGAGACAATTCACCCCTCCACTTT.

The sample holds many counts of this clonotype. The gene calls are TRBV5-4 and TRBJ2-1; TRBD1 matches 11 bases. With 4 bases clipped from V and 3 bases from J, the junction kept 3 bases outside the gene matches. The CDR3 totals 15 residues. CDR1 is SGHNT and CDR2 is YYREEE in the germline V gene (reference sequence). CDR3 sequence reads: CASSVGQGGYNEQFF. In nucleotides, the CDR3 is TGTGCCAGCAGCGTGGGACAGGGGGGCTACAATGAGCAGTTCTTC.

This clonotype was seen only a few times. V gene TRBV5-1 combines with J gene TRBJ2-1, with D possibly TRBD1 on 6 matching bases. This CDR3 has 15 residues. Germline assignment: CDR1 SGHRS and CDR2 YFSETQ. Trimming cost V 2 bases and J 4 bases, with 13 bases left between them. Here the CDR3 reads CASSLVGQPYNEQFF. DNA for the CDR3: TGCGCCAGCAGCTTAGTAGGACAGCCATACAATGAGCAGTTCTTC.

Many counts were recorded for this clonotype. The chain links TRBV2 to TRBJ2-1; D is ambiguous. Between the trimmed V and J ends, which lost 7 bases and 5 bases, there was a span of 12 bases. Germline lookup yields CDR1 SNHLY and CDR2 FYNNEI. CDR3 size: 13 residues. CDR3 bases: TGTGCCAGCACCATCGACTGGCACAATGAGCAGTTCTTC. Amino acids: CASTIDWHNEQFF.

In its sample, this clonotype was seen a few times. The chain is built from TRBV2 and TRBJ2-5; D is possibly TRBD2 (6 bases). The germline CDR1 and CDR2 sequences are SNHLY and FYNNEI. CDR3 length: 16 residues. The germline V and J ends were trimmed by 0 bases and 5 bases, with 16 bases remaining between them. The chain's CDR3 is CASSEALPGVEETQYF. CDR3 DNA: TGTGCCAGCAGTGAAGCGCTTCCGGGGGTCGAGGAGACCCAGTACTTC.

This clonotype was picked up many times. The V and J genes are TRBV7-2 and TRBJ2-3; TRBD2 agrees at 7 bases. This CDR3 contains 20 residues. CDR1 SGHTA and CDR2 FQGNSA come from the germline V gene. V lost 2 bases, J lost 3 bases, and 20 bases stayed unmatched. The CDR3 is CASSLKLGLWEGLETDTQYF. The CDR3 DNA follows: TGTGCCAGCAGCTTAAAACTGGGTCTGTGGGAGGGCCTAGAGACAGATACGCAGTATTTT.

The table lists this clonotype with many counts. The gene calls are TRBV2 and TRBJ2-1, with a weak D call TRBD1 (6 bases). V was shortened by 2 bases and J by 0 bases, with 20 bases between the two germline ends. The CDR3 has 19 amino acids. Germline V lookup: CDR1 SNHLY, CDR2 FYNNEI. The CDR3, as DNA: TGTGCCAGCAGTGAAAGTTTCGGTGTTGGACAGTCCTCCTACAATGAGCAGTTCTTC. It specifies CASSESFGVGQSSYNEQFF.

This clonotype has only a few counts. This chain connects TRBV28 to TRBJ2-5, with 7 bases fitting TRBD2. The ends lost 5 bases at V and 5 bases at J; junction bases unmatched: 8. The CDR3 is 14 residues long. CDR1 and CDR2 (germline): MDHEN, SYDVKM. Written as DNA, the CDR3 is TGTGCCAGCAGTATTAAGCGGGGACTGGAGACCCAGTACTTC. Translating gives CASSIKRGLETQYF.

The V gene is TRBV20-1, the J gene TRBJ2-5; no clear D gene. The germline V and J ends were trimmed by 1 base and 5 bases, with 11 bases remaining between them. The V gene's germline CDR1 is DFQATT and CDR2 SNEGSKA (reference sequence). This CDR3 has 13 residues. CDR3 sequence: CSARVDDWETQYF. CDR3 bases: TGCAGTGCTAGAGTTGACGACTGGGAGACCCAGTACTTC.

This clonotype has just a few counts. V and J are TRBV29-1 and TRBJ2-1, with 10 bases aligning to TRBD2. Germline lookup yields CDR1 SQVTM and CDR2 ANQGSEA. The CDR3 spans 13 residues. After removal of 2 bases from V and 9 bases from J, the junction contained 4 bases not matched to a gene. This CDR3 reads CSVELAGEREQFF. CDR3 nucleotides: TGCAGCGTTGAACTAGCGGGGGAGCGTGAGCAGTTCTTC.

This clonotype was picked up a small number of times. The chain has TRBV18 and TRBJ1-3, with D possibly matching TRBD1 (6 bases). This CDR3 has 16 amino acids. V lost 4 bases and J lost 0, with 13 bases in between. CDR1 and CDR2 (germline): KGHSH, LQKENI. CDR3 loop: CASSREQGNSGNTIYF. Here the CDR3 DNA reads TGTGCCAGCTCACGCGAACAGGGTAACTCTGGAAACACCATATATTTT.